The count of the clone carrying this TCR beta chain is one. The data belong to a study of blood T cell dynamics during melanoma immunotherapy. Measured with immunoSEQ multiplex PCR; TCRdb has only the in-frame clones, and not every one. The sample lists roughly 4,200 clones, under 90% occurring once. The V end was cut by 4 bases, the J end by 1 base, with 4 bases between. The CDR3 is 12 amino acids. Germline V gene lookup returns CDR1 SNHLY and CDR2 FYNNEI. Specified time point: pre-treatment baseline. Sampling occurred pretreatment (T0) and at week 3 (W3), after cycle one of checkpoint blockade. J is TRBJ1-1 and V is TRBV2; D is ambiguous. This receptor was obtained from a human donor with melanoma. The starting material was blood, obtained from a patient treated with checkpoint blockade. The CDR3 bases are TGTGCCAGCAGTGTTGAGAACACTGAAGCTTTCTTT. Encoded protein: CASSVENTEAFF.